This T cell receptor beta chain was captured in a study of identical twins. Overall study findings and caveats: Memory repertoires lacked the insertion deficit that abundant cord blood beta clonotypes showed.

This CDR3 is 15 amino acids long. J lost 2 bases, V lost 5 bases, and 7 bases had no gene match. Looked up from germline, CDR1 is SGHVS and CDR2 is FQNEAQ. Points on this clonotype: What it binds is unknown.

TCRdb re-called the 5' RACE reads through MiXCR, storing one row per CDR3 protein. The table has under 900,000 distinct CDR3 sequences, approximately 13% seen once. In addition, the sample was reused for a study of yellow fever vaccine responses in identical twins.

This receptor was obtained from a young woman in good health. Sequenced sample: PBMCs. The chain couples TRBV7-8 to TRBJ1-2; the match to TRBD1 covers 8 bases. This CDR3 reads CASSASGQANYGYTF. DNA for the CDR3: TGTGCCAGCAGCGCTTCGGGACAGGCGAACTATGGCTACACCTTC.